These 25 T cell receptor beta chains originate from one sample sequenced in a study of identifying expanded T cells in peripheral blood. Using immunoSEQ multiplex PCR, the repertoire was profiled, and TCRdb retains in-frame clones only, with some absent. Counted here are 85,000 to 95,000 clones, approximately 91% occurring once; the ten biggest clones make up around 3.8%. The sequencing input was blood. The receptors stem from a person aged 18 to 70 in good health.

Here the CDR3 reads CASSLWDSVNEQYF. DNA for the CDR3: TGTGCCAGCAGCTTATGGGATAGCGTGAACGAGCAGTACTTC. The V gene is TRBV7-2, the J gene TRBJ2-7; weak D call: TRBD2 (5 bases). Trimming cost V 2 bases and J 5 bases, with 13 bases left between them. The CDR3 has 14 amino acids. Per the germline V gene, CDR1 is SGHTA and CDR2 is FQGNSA.

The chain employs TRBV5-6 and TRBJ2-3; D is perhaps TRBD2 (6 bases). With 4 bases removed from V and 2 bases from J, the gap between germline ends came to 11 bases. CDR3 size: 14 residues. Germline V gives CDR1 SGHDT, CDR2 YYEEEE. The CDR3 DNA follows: TGTGCCAGCAGCGCCGGGACTCACACAGATACGCAGTATTTT. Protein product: CASSAGTHTDTQYF.

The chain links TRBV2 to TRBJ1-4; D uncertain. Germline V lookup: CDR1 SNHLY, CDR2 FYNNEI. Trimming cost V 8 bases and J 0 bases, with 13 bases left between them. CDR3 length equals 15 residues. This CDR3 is CASSLGPPTNEKLFF. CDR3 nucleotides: TGTGCCAGCTCTCTAGGACCGCCAACTAATGAAAAACTGTTTTTT.

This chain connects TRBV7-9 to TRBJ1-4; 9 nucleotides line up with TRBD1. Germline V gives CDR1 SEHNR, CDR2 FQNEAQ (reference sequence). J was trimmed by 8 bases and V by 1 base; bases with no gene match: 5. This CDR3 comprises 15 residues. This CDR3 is CASSLGGQGYEKLFF. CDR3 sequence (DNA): TGTGCCAGCAGCTTAGGTGGACAGGGGTACGAAAAACTGTTTTTT.

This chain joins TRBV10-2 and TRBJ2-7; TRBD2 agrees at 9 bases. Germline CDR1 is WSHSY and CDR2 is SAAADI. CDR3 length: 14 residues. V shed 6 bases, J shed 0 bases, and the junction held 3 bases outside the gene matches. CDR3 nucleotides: TGCGCCAGCAGAGCGGGACTAGCCTCCTACGAGCAGTACTTC. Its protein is CASRAGLASYEQYF.

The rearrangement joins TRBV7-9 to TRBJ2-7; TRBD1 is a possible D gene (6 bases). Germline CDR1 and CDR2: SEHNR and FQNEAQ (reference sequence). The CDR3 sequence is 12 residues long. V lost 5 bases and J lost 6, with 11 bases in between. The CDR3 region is CASSDGRGEQYF. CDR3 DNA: TGTGCCAGCAGCGACGGCAGGGGCGAGCAGTACTTC.

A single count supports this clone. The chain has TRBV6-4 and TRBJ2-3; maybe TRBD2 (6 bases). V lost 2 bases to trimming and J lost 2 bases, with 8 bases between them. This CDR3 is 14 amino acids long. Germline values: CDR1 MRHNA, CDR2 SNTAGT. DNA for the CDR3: TGTGCCAGCAGTGACGGGCGGGACACAGATACGCAGTATTTT. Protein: CASSDGRDTDTQYF.

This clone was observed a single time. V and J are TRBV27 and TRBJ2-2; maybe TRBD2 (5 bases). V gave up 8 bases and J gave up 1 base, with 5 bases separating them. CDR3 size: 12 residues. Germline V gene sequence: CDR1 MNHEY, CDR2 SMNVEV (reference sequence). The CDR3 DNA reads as TGTGCCAGCGGGAGGAACACCGGGGAGCTGTTTTTT. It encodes CASGRNTGELFF.

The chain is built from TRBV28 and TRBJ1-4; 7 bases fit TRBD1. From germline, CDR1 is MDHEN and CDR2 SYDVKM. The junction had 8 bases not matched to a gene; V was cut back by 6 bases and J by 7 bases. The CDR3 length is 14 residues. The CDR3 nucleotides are TGTGCCAGCAGCCCGAGACAGGGTGGTGAAAAACTGTTTTTT. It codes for CASSPRQGGEKLFF.

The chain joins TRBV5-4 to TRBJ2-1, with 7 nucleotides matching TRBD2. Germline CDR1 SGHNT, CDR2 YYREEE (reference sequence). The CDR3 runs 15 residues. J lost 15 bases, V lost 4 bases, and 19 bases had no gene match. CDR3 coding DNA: TGTGCCAGCAGCATTGGGGAGGGGTTATCCCAATCGGGGTTCTTC. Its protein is CASSIGEGLSQSGFF.

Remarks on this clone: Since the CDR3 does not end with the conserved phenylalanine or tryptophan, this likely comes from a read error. This CDR3 reads CASSQRTGIYEQYL. In DNA form, the CDR3 reads TGCGCCAGCAGCCAACGGACAGGGATCTACGAGCAGTACCTC. This rearrangement joins TRBV4-1 to TRBJ2-7; 8 bases agree with TRBD1. V was clipped by 2 bases and J by 3 bases; unmatched bases: 3. This CDR3 has 14 residues. CDR1 and CDR2 (germline): MGHRA, YSYEKL.

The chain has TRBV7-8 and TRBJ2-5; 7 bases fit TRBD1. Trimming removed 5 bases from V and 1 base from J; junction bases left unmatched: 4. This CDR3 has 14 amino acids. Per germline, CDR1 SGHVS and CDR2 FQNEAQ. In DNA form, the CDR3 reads TGTGCCAGCAGCCCGAGGGACAGCCAAGAGACCCAGTACTTC. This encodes CASSPRDSQETQYF.

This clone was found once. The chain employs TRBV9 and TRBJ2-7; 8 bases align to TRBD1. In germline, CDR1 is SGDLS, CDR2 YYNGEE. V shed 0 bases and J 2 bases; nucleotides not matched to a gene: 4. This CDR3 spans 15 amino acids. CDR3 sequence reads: CASSVGTGKTYEQYF. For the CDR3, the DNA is TGTGCCAGCAGCGTAGGGACAGGGAAAACCTACGAGCAGTACTTC.

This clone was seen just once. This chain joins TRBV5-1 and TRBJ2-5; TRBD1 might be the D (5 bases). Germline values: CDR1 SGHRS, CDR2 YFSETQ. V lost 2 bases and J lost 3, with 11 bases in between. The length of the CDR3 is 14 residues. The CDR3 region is CASSFPGLEETQYF. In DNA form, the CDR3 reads TGCGCCAGCAGCTTCCCAGGGTTGGAAGAGACCCAGTACTTC.

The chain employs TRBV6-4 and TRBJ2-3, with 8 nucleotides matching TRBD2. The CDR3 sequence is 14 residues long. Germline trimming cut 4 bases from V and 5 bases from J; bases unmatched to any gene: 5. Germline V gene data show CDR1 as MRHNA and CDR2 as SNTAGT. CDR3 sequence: CASSGSGGGDTQYF. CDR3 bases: TGTGCCAGCAGTGGGAGCGGGGGAGGAGATACGCAGTATTTT.

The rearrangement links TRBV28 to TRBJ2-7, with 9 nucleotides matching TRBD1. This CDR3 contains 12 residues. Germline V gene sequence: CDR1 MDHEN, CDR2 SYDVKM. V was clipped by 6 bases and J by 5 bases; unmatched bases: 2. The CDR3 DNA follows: TGTGCCAGCAGGACAGGGGGGAACGAGCAGTACTTC. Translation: CASRTGGNEQYF. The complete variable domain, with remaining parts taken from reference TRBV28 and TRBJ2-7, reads DVKVTQSSRYLVKRTGEKVFLECVQDMDHENMFWYRQDPGLGLRLIYFSYDVKMKEKGDIPEGYSVSREKKERFSLILESASTNQTSMYLCASRTGGNEQYFGPGTRLTVT.

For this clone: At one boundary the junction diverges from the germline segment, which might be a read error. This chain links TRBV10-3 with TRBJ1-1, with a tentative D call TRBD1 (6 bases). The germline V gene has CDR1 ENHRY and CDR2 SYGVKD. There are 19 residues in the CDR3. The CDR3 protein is CAIREFSRRWGAGVTEAFF. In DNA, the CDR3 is TGTGCCATCAGGGAGTTTTCTCGCCGTTGGGGGGCCGGGGTGACTGAAGCTTTCTTT.

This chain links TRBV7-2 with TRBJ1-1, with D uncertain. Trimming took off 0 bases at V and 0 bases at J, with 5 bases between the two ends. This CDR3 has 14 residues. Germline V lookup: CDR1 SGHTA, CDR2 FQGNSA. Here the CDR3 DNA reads TGTGCCAGCAGCTTAGCGGCCTTGAACACTGAAGCTTTCTTT. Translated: CASSLAALNTEAFF.

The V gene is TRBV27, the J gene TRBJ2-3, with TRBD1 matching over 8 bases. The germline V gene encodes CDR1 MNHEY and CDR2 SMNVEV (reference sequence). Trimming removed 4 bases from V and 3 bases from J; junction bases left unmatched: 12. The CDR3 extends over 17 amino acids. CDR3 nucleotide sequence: TGTGCCAGCAGTTGGCGGGCTGGACAGGGATCGACAGATACGCAGTATTTT. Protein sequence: CASSWRAGQGSTDTQYF.

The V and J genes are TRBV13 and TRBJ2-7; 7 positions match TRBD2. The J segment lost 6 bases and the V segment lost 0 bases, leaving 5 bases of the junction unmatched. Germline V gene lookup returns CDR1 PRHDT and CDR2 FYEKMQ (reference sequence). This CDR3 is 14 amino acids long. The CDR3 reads CASSLGRLAPEQYF. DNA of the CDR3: TGTGCCAGCAGCTTAGGCCGACTAGCACCCGAGCAGTACTTC.

This chain's CDR3 is CASNPRPGASYEQYF. The CDR3 nucleotides read TGTGCCAGCAACCCCCGGCCAGGGGCGTCCTACGAGCAGTACTTC. The chain joins TRBV6-1 to TRBJ2-7, with a weak D call TRBD1 (6 bases). This CDR3 contains 15 residues. Germline CDR1 and CDR2: MNHNS and SASEGT. V gave up 7 bases and J gave up 1 base, with 17 bases separating them.

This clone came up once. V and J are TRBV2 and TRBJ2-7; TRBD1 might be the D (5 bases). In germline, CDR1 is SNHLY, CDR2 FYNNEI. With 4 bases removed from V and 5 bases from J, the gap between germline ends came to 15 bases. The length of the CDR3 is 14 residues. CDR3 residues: CASSVVAGFDEQYF. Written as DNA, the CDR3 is TGTGCCAGCAGTGTCGTGGCAGGGTTCGACGAGCAGTACTTC.

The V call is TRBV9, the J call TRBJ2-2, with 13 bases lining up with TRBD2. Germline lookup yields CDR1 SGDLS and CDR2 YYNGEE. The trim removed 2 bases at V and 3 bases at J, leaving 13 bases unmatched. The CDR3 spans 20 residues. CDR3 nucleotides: TGTGCCAGCAGCGTCACGCTCCCGGGACTAGCGGGACTCGACACCGGGGAGCTGTTTTTT. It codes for CASSVTLPGLAGLDTGELFF.

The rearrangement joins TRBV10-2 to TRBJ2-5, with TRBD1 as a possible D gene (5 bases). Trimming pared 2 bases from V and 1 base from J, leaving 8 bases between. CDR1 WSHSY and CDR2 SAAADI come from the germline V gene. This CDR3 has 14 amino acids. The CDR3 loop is CASSEGALQETQYF. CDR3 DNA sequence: TGCGCCAGCAGTGAGGGGGCTCTCCAAGAGACCCAGTACTTC.

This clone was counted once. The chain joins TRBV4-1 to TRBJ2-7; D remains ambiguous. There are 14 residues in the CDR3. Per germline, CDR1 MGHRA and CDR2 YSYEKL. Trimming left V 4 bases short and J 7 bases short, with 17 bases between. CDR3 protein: CASSPVQRGGEQYF. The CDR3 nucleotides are TGCGCCAGCAGCCCAGTTCAGCGCGGTGGAGAGCAGTACTTC.